A selection of T cell receptor beta chains follows, all from one sample in a study of T cell repertoires in cytomegalovirus infection. Via MiXCR, TCRdb re-called the reads, giving one row per CDR3 protein. The sample includes hundreds of thousands of distinct CDR3 sequences, around 9.1% of them seen just once. The sample comprised PBMCs. The receptors were gathered from a human donor in good health (CMV status not recorded). Some clones in this sample may be carry-over from other donors' samples. Each CDR3 is given with its conserved first and last residue. The D gene is left open where the match is weak. Some rows have no size entry. The others give once, few or many, or a class for an expanded clone.

V gene	clone size	J gene	D gene	CDR3 DNA	CDR3 protein
TRBV29-1	many	TRBJ2-1	TRBD2	TGCAGCGTTCAGGGCGGGGGATCCTACAATGAGCAGTTCTTC	CSVQGGGSYNEQFF
TRBV6-5	many	TRBJ2-5	NA	TGTGCCAGCAGTTACTTCCAGGGGAGGGACCAAGAGACCCAGTACTTC	CASSYFQGRDQETQYF
TRBV7-9	many	TRBJ1-1	NA	TGTGCCAGCAGCACCGGGACGGTTAACACTGAAGCTTTCTTT	CASSTGTVNTEAFF
TRBV7-9	few	TRBJ1-1	NA	TGTGCCAGCAGCTTATCCCGGGCAGACTCTGAAGCTTTCTTT	CASSLSRADSEAFF
TRBV25-1	many	TRBJ2-1	NA	TGTGCCAGTCGAGACCAGGGGAAGCAGTTCTTC	CASRDQGKQFF
TRBV7-2	many	TRBJ2-2	NA	TGTGCCAGCAGCTTAGCGCGCAGGACCACCGGGGAGCTGTTTTTT	CASSLARRTTGELFF
TRBV9	few	TRBJ2-1	NA	TGTGCCAGCAGCGTAGACCCCCAGGGAAAGGGATGGAACAATGAGCAGTTCTTC	CASSVDPQGKGWNNEQFF
TRBV7-2	many	TRBJ2-6	NA	TGTGCCAGCAGCCCGGGGGGGGCCAACGTCCTGACTTTC	CASSPGGANVLTF
TRBV6-2/TRBV6-3	many	TRBJ2-1	TRBD1	TGTGCCAGCAGGACCGGACAGGGGGCCAGCAATGAGCAGTTCTTC	CASRTGQGASNEQFF
TRBV6-2/TRBV6-3	many	TRBJ1-1	NA	TGTGCCAGCACCGAAGAGCCGGGCGCGTGGAACACTGAAGCTTTCTTT	CASTEEPGAWNTEAFF
TRBV2	many	TRBJ2-1	TRBD2	TGTGCCAGCACCAAGCGGGGGGATTACAATGAGCAGTTCTTC	CASTKRGDYNEQFF
TRBV20-1	many	TRBJ1-2	NA	TGCAGTGCAGGAATCGGGGGGCTTGGTGGGGGCTACACCTTC	CSAGIGGLGGGYTF
TRBV11-2	many	TRBJ1-1	NA	TGTGCCAGCAGCAACGCCCCGGGGGCGCCGAACACTGAAGCTTTCTTT	CASSNAPGAPNTEAFF
TRBV28	many	TRBJ2-1	TRBD1	TGTGCCAGCAGTTTGGAGACAGGGGAACCCTACAATGAGCAGTTCTTC	CASSLETGEPYNEQFF
TRBV2	NA	TRBJ1-1	NA	TGTGCCACAAGAGGGACCCAGGTCGCTGAAGCTTTCTTT	CATRGTQVAEAFF
TRBV20-1	NA	TRBJ2-3	TRBD2	TGCAGTGCTAGAGATCCGGCTAGCGGGGGGAGTTTTGATACGCAGTATTTT	CSARDPASGGSFDTQYF
TRBV7-2	many	TRBJ1-6	TRBD1	TGTGCCAGCAGCTTGGGACAGGGGGCAAAATCACCCCTCCACTTT	CASSLGQGAKSPLHF
TRBV12-3/TRBV12-4	few	TRBJ2-1	TRBD1	TGTGCCAGCAGTAAAGACAGGGAAAGAGCCTACAATGAGCAGTTCTTC	CASSKDRERAYNEQFF
TRBV6-5	many	TRBJ2-1	TRBD1	TGTGCCAGCAGTTACTCGGCTCGGCAGGGGGCGCTCATCAATGAGCAGTTCTTC	CASSYSARQGALINEQFF
TRBV28	NA	TRBJ2-1	TRBD1	TGTGCCAGCAGTTCAAGACAGGGGGATTCCTACAATGAGCAGTTCTTC	CASSSRQGDSYNEQFF
TRBV11-2	few	TRBJ2-3	NA	TGTGCCAGCAGCTCGATGGGTGGCAGGGATACGCAGTATTTT	CASSSMGGRDTQYF
TRBV29-1	NA	TRBJ1-2	TRBD1	TGCAGCGTTCAGGGAGGACAGGACTATGGCTACACCTTC	CSVQGGQDYGYTF